The 29 T cell receptor beta chains below all came from one sample that was sequenced in a study of CD8+CD57+ T cells in acquired aplastic anemia. Genomic DNA constituted the template upon which TCR beta VDJ and CDR3 profiling was performed. TCRdb reprocessed the reads via MiXCR and lists one record per CDR3 protein. Here the sample spans 270,000 or so distinct CDR3 sequences, 65% to 90% being singletons. All sequencing subjects had displayed CD8+CD57+ cell expansion on flow cytometry. The sample comprised sorted CD4+, CD8+, or CD8+CD57+ T cells (not recorded which) from PBMCs. Source of these receptors: a human donor with aplastic anemia.

This clonotype has more than one count but fewer than ten. A clone one base away is much larger, so this may be a read error. The gene calls are TRBV13 and TRBJ2-1, with D possibly matching TRBD1 (6 bases). CDR3 length: 14 residues. Germline CDR1 PRHDT, CDR2 FYEKMQ (reference sequence). V was shortened by 4 bases and J by 6 bases, with 13 bases between the two germline ends. The CDR3 is CASSSRARGNEQFF. In DNA, the CDR3 is TGTGCCAGCAGCTCACGGGCCAGGGGCAATGAGCAGTTCTTC. The full variable domain, its missing parts supplied by reference TRBV13 and TRBJ2-1, is AAGVIQSPRHLIKEKRETATLKCYPIPRHDTVYWYQQGPGQDPQFLISFYEKMQSDKGSIPDRFSAQQFSDYHSELNMSSLELGDSALYFCASSSRARGNEQFFGPGTRLTVL.

About this clonotype itself: The junction does not match germline at one end; this may be a read error. This chain connects TRBV9 to TRBJ1-2; D call uncertain. The CDR3 spans 15 residues. The germline V gene encodes CDR1 SGDLS and CDR2 YYNGEE. The CDR3 DNA reads as TGTGCCAGCAGCCCCAAACAAGGCAAAGGCTATTGCTACACCTTC. Its protein is CASSPKQGKGYCYTF. The complete variable domain, with remaining parts taken from reference TRBV9 and TRBJ1-2, reads DSGVTQTPKHLITATGQRVTLRCSPRSGDLSVYWYQQSLDQGLQFLIQYYNGEERAKGNILERFSAQQFPDLHSELNLSSLELGDSALYFCASSPKQGKGYCYTFGSGTRLTVV.

As to this clonotype: The junction shows a germline mismatch at one end, possibly a read error. In DNA form, the CDR3 reads TGCGCCAGCAGCCAAGCGGTTGCAGGTGGCTACACCTTC. As protein: CASSQAVAGGYTF. The chain couples TRBV7-2 to TRBJ1-2, with no clear D. The CDR3 covers 13 residues. The V gene's germline CDR1 is SGHTA and CDR2 FQGNSA. Complete variable domain (other parts from reference TRBV7-2 and TRBJ1-2): GAGVSQSPSNKVTEKGKDVELRCDPISGHTALYWYRQSLGQGLEFLIYFQGNSAPDKSGLPSDRFSAERTGGSVSTLTIQRTQQEDSAVYLCASSQAVAGGYTFGSGTRLTVV.

The sample holds a few counts of this clonotype. The J gene is TRBJ1-2, the V gene TRBV7-9, with D possibly matching TRBD1 (6 bases). V lost 3 bases and J 10 bases, leaving 24 bases between the germline ends. The germline V gene has CDR1 SEHNR and CDR2 FQNEAQ (reference sequence). The CDR3 totals 16 residues. The CDR3 sequence is CASSFQRSGGGDDYTF. The DNA for the CDR3 is TGTGCCAGCAGCTTTCAAAGAAGCGGGGGGGGCGATGACTACACCTTC.

Only one count was recorded for this clonotype. The junction departs from the called germline gene at one end, perhaps through a read error. This rearrangement joins TRBV7-8 to TRBJ2-1; 9 nucleotides align to TRBD1. Germline CDR1 and CDR2: SGHVS and FQNEAQ. The CDR3 is 12 residues long. The CDR3 bases are TGTGCCAGCAGCGCCGGGACAGGGACGCAGTTGTTC. Translated: CASSAGTGTQLF.

The chain recombines TRBV10-3 with TRBJ1-2; 7 nucleotides align to TRBD1. Germline V gene sequence: CDR1 ENHRY, CDR2 SYGVKD. V was clipped by 7 bases and J by 2 bases; unmatched bases: 13. This CDR3 contains 16 residues. The CDR3 coding sequence is TGTGCCATCACTCGTGTCCCGGGACAGCTAAACTATGGCTACACCTTC. This encodes CAITRVPGQLNYGYTF.

The count of this clonotype is one. A junction boundary mismatches the germline segment, possibly from a read error. The chain has TRBV7-9 and TRBJ2-5; D is possibly TRBD1 (6 bases). CDR1 and CDR2 (germline): SEHNR, FQNEAQ (reference sequence). The CDR3 sequence is 14 residues long. The CDR3 bases are TGTGCCAGCAGCGGGGGCTCCAGCCAAGACTCCGAGCAGTTC. It specifies CASSGGSSQDSEQF.

There are a few counts of this clonotype. The chain couples TRBV24-1 to TRBJ1-1, with TRBD1 matching over 8 bases. The CDR3 consists of 14 residues. Germline V gives CDR1 KGHDR, CDR2 SFDVKD. V lost 3 bases to trimming and J lost 5 bases; unmatched junction nucleotides: 4. CDR3 coding DNA: TGTGCCACCAGTGATCCGGACAGGGATACTGAAGCTTTCTTT. Translation gives CATSDPDRDTEAFF.

Comment on this clonotype: This CDR3 is missing its conserved last phenylalanine or tryptophan, likely due to a read error. No DNA is shown, since the ends of the CDR3 on it are uncertain; the CDR3 is the one TCRdb lists. V gene TRBV15 combines with J gene TRBJ2-3; whether TRBD2, the table's D call, matches the DNA was not checked. In germline, CDR1 is LNHNV, CDR2 YYDKDF (reference sequence). The CDR3 sequence runs 16 residues, both termini included. This CDR3 is CATSRGSEQETQYLGP.

This rearrangement joins TRBV9 to TRBJ2-6; TRBD1 matches at 11 bases. Germline CDR1 is SGDLS and CDR2 is YYNGEE. The V and J ends lost 0 bases and 2 bases, in that order; junction bases with no gene match: 13. This CDR3 has 21 residues. CDR3 amino acids: CASSVGRNTGTGGAGANVLTF. The CDR3 nucleotides are TGTGCCAGCAGCGTAGGCAGGAATACCGGGACAGGGGGAGCTGGGGCCAACGTCCTGACTTTC.

The genes are TRBV7-2 and TRBJ1-1; D not certain. The CDR3 is 17 residues long. Germline V lookup: CDR1 SGHTA, CDR2 FQGNSA. V was pared by 5 bases and J by 8 bases, with 27 bases between. In DNA, the CDR3 is TGTGCCAGCAGCCCGAGGCAGTTGGAAGAGACACAGTACGAAGCTTTCTTT. Translation gives CASSPRQLEETQYEAFF.

The chain carries TRBV7-9 and TRBJ1-5, with a tentative D call TRBD1 (5 bases). The CDR3 sequence is 14 residues long. The V gene's germline CDR1 is SEHNR and CDR2 FQNEAQ (reference sequence). With 3 bases removed from V and 14 bases from J, the gap between germline ends came to 20 bases. CDR3 in DNA: TGTGCCAGCAGCTTTCAAAGAAGCGGGGGGACCGAGCATTTT. Translation: CASSFQRSGGTEHF.

On this clonotype itself: One end of the junction fails to match germline, which may point to a read error. The chain joins TRBV7-8 to TRBJ1-6; D is unclear. The germline gives CDR1 SGHVS, CDR2 FQNEAQ. The CDR3 spans 10 residues. Here the CDR3 reads CASSLARLPF. As DNA, the CDR3 is TGTGCCAGCAGCTTAGCGCGCCTCCCCTTT.

This rearrangement joins TRBV7-8 to TRBJ1-4, with a possible D match to TRBD1 (6 bases). CDR3 length equals 14 residues. V was cut by 9 bases and J by 16 bases, with 27 bases left in between. CDR1 is SGHVS and CDR2 is FQNEAQ in the germline V gene. CDR3 protein: CASGLATGPETQFF. In DNA form, the CDR3 reads TGTGCCAGTGGTCTAGCGACAGGCCCTGAAACACAGTTTTTT.

This clonotype came up a few times. The genes are TRBV5-5 and TRBJ2-2; the match to TRBD2 covers 7 bases. CDR1 and CDR2 (germline): SGHKS, YYEKEE (reference sequence). This CDR3 is built from 15 residues. Losses at the gene ends were 0 bases for V and 1 base for J; bases not matched to a gene: 0. The CDR3 DNA is TGTGCCAGCAGCTTGGGGGAGGGGAACACCGGGGAGCTGTTTTTT. Residues: CASSLGEGNTGELFF.

In the case of this clonotype: This CDR3 is missing its conserved last phenylalanine or tryptophan, likely due to a read error. Because the CDR3's place on the DNA is in doubt, the DNA is left out and the CDR3 is given as listed by TCRdb. V usage is TRBV7-3 and J usage is TRBJ2-3; the D call of TRBD1 is as the table states it, not checked on the DNA. Germline values: CDR1 SGHTA, CDR2 FQGTGA. The CDR3 comprises 12 residues, both ends counted. The CDR3 here is CASSQGGYPQCV.

V is TRBV24-1 and J is TRBJ2-7; 9 bases map to TRBD1. Trimming took 9 bases from V and 5 from J; bases not matched to a gene: 19. This CDR3 comprises 17 residues. The germline gives CDR1 KGHDR, CDR2 SFDVKD. In DNA form, the CDR3 reads TGTGCCACCTTGGCAGGGGACACCGGGACAGGGATCCACGAGCAGTACTTC. As protein: CATLAGDTGTGIHEQYF.

In its sample, this clonotype was seen once. This likely comes from a read error, as the CDR3 has no conserved phenylalanine or tryptophan at its end. It is unclear where the CDR3 begins or ends on the DNA, so no DNA is shown, and the CDR3 is as TCRdb lists it. The rearrangement joins TRBV7-9 to TRBJ1-1. The CDR3 extends over 15 residues, inclusive of both ends. CDR1 is SEHNR, CDR2 FQNEAQ, per germline (reference sequence). The CDR3 here is CASSFQRSGGSDEFL.

The rearrangement joins TRBV7-9 to TRBJ2-3; D not resolved. The J call may be wrong; the DNA end is better matched by TRBJ1-5. The germline gives CDR1 SEHNR, CDR2 FQNEAQ (reference sequence). The CDR3 length is 14 residues. The chain's CDR3 is CASSWAGGTDTQHF. CDR3 nucleotides: TGTGCCAGCAGCTGGGCGGGAGGCACAGATACGCAGCATTTT.

The chain combines TRBV7-8 with TRBJ1-1; the D gene is possibly TRBD1 (5 bases). This CDR3 is 15 amino acids long. Germline V gene data show CDR1 as SGHVS and CDR2 as FQNEAQ. The germline V and J ends were trimmed by 6 bases and 1 base, with 15 bases remaining between them. The CDR3 is CASSGVGDGNTEAFF. CDR3 DNA: TGTGCCAGCAGTGGGGTTGGGGACGGGAACACTGAAGCTTTCTTT.

The gene calls are TRBV5-1 and TRBJ2-3; 13 bases map to TRBD2. The CDR3 consists of 16 residues. V gave up 4 bases and J gave up 4 bases; unmatched junction bases: 6. CDR1 SGHRS and CDR2 YFSETQ come from the germline V gene. The DNA for the CDR3 is TGCGCCAGCAGCCCGACCGGGACTAGCGGGGCAGATACGCAGTATTTT. It specifies CASSPTGTSGADTQYF.

Ten or more counts support this clonotype. The chain employs TRBV11-3 and TRBJ2-1; a possible D gene is TRBD1 (6 bases). V lost 0 bases to trimming and J lost 3 bases, with 9 bases between them. Germline V gene sequence: CDR1 SGHNT, CDR2 YENEEA. The CDR3 has 15 amino acids. The CDR3 nucleotides read TGTGCCAGCAGCTTAGATCTGACAGGCTACAATGAGCAGTTCTTC. Its protein product is CASSLDLTGYNEQFF. The full variable domain, in which reference TRBV11-3 and TRBJ2-1 provide the parts outside the CDR3, is EAGVVQSPRYKIIEKKQPVAFWCNPISGHNTLYWYLQNLGQGPELLIRYENEEAVDDSQLPKDRFSAERLKGVDSTLKIQPAELGDSAVYLCASSLDLTGYNEQFFGPGTRLTVL.

CDR3 in DNA: TGTGCCAGCAGCGTAGATGATTTTGGGACGATTGATGAGCAGTACGTC. Protein product: CASSVDDFGTIDEQYV. The chain links TRBV7-8 to TRBJ2-7; D is perhaps TRBD1 or TRBD2 (5 bases each). CDR3 size: 16 residues. V was clipped by 5 bases and J by 7 bases, with 24 bases between them. CDR1 and CDR2 (germline): SGHVS, FQNEAQ.

The chain employs TRBV9 and TRBJ2-1; D may be TRBD1 or TRBD2 (5 bases each). The CDR3 is made up of 15 amino acids. Trimming shortened V by 0 bases and J by 5 bases, and 12 bases separated the two germline ends. The germline gives CDR1 SGDLS, CDR2 YYNGEE. The CDR3 DNA sequence: TGTGCCAGCAGCGTAGGGGGACGGGGCAACAATGAGCAGTTCTTC. Amino acid sequence: CASSVGGRGNNEQFF.

As regards this clonotype: Its ends do not fully match the called genes, so a read error is possible. The rearrangement joins TRBV2 to TRBJ2-3; 8 bases match TRBD2. Germline V gives CDR1 SNHLY, CDR2 FYNNEI. The CDR3 extends over 14 amino acids. This CDR3 is CASSYAGGADTHFF. DNA for the CDR3: TGTGCCAGCAGCTACGCGGGGGGTGCCGATACGCACTTTTTT.

The chain uses TRBV5-5 and TRBJ2-1; D may be TRBD1 or TRBD2 (6 bases each). The CDR3 covers 13 residues. With 4 bases removed from V and 8 bases from J, the gap between germline ends came to 13 bases. Per germline, CDR1 SGHKS and CDR2 YYEKEE (reference sequence). The CDR3 DNA is TGTGCCAGCAGCGAGGGGGAGGTCCATGAGCAGTTCTTC. It is translated as CASSEGEVHEQFF.

The rearrangement links TRBV10-3 to TRBJ1-2; D possibly corresponds to TRBD1 (6 bases). Germline loops: CDR1 ENHRY, CDR2 SYGVKD. CDR3 length equals 16 residues. The ends were cut back, 3 bases at V and 0 bases at J, with 14 bases in the middle. CDR3 in DNA: TGTGCCATCAGTGAACCAGGGGCGCTAGCTAACTATGGCTACACCTTC. It codes for CAISEPGALANYGYTF.

As regards this clonotype: It is likely a read error, because the conserved phenylalanine at the end of the CDR3 is missing. The DNA is left out, because the CDR3 cannot be placed on it with certainty; the CDR3 is given as TCRdb lists it. This CDR3 reads CASGDGGTDTQYFRLG. The genes are TRBV2 and TRBJ2-1; TRBD1, the D gene given by the table, was not confirmed from the DNA. Germline V gene sequence: CDR1 SNHLY, CDR2 FYNNEI. The CDR3 is 16 amino acids in total, end residues counted.

Concerning this clonotype itself: One end of the junction fails to match germline, which may point to a read error. This sequence joins TRBV11-1 and TRBJ2-3; 8 bases agree with TRBD1. This CDR3 contains 14 residues. The V gene's germline CDR1 is SGHAT and CDR2 FQDESV (reference sequence). CDR3 DNA: TGTGCCAGCAGCTTACGCGGCAGGGGGCTAAATGAGCAGTTT. Amino acid sequence: CASSLRGRGLNEQF.